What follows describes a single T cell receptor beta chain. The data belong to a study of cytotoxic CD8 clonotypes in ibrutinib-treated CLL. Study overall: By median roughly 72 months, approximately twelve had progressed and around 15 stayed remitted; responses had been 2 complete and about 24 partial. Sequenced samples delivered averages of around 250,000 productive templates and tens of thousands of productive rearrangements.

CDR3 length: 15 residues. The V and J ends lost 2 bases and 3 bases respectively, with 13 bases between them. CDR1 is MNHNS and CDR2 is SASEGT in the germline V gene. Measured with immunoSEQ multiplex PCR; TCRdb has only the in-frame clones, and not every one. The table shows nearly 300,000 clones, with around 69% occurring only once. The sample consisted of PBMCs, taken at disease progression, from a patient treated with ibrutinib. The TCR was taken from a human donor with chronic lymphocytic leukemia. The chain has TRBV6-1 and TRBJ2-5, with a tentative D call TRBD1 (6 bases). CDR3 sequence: CASSELGAEKETQYF. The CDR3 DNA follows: TGTGCCAGCAGTGAACTGGGGGCAGAAAAAGAGACCCAGTACTTC.